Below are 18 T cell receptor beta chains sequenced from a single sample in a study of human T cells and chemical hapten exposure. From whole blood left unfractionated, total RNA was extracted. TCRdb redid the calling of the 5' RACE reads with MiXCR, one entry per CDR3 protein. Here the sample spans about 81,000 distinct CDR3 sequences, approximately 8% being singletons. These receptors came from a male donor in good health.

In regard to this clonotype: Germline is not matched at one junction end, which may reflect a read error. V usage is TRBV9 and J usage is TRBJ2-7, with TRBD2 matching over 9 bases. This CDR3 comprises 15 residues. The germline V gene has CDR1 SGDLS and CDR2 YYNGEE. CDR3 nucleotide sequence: TGTGCCGGCAGCGTAGGAAGTAGCGGGGGCTACGAGCAGTACTTC. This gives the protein CAGSVGSSGGYEQYF.

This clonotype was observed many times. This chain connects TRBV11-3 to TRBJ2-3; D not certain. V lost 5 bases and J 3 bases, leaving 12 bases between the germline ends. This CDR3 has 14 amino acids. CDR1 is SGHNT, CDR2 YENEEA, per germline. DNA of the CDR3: TGTGCCAGCAGCCCGGCGGACGGGACAGATACGCAGTATTTT. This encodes CASSPADGTDTQYF.

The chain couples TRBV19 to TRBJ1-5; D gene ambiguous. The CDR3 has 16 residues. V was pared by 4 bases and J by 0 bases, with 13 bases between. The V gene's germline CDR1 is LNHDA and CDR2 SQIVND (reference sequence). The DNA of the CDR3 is TGTGCCAGTAGTAGTATCGAGTGGAATAGCAATCAGCCCCAGCATTTT. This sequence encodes CASSSIEWNSNQPQHF.

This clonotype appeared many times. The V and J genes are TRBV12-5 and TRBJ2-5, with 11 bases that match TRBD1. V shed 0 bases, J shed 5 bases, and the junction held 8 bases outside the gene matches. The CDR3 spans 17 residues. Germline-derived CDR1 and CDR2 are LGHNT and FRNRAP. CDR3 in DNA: TGTGCTAGTGGTTTGGTACCTGGACAGGGGGCAAGGGAGACCCAGTACTTC. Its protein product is CASGLVPGQGARETQYF.

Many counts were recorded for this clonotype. CDR3 amino acids: CASSPDRQTGELFF. CDR3 bases: TGCGCCAGCAGCCCCGACAGGCAGACCGGGGAGCTGTTTTTT. V gene TRBV5-1 combines with J gene TRBJ2-2, with a tentative D call TRBD1 (6 bases). V dropped 4 bases and J dropped 5 bases, with 12 bases sitting between them. The CDR3 is 14 residues long. From germline, CDR1 is SGHRS and CDR2 YFSETQ.

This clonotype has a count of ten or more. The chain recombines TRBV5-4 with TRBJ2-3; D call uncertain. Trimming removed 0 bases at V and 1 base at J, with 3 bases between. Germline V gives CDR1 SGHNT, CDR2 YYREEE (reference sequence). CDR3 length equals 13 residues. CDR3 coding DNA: TGTGCCAGCAGCTTGGGGGGCACAGATACGCAGTATTTT. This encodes CASSLGGTDTQYF.

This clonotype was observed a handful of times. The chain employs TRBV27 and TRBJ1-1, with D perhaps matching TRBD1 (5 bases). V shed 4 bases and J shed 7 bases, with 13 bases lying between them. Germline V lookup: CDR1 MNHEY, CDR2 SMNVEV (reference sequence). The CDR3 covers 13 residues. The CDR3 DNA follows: TGTGCCAGCAGTTCACAGGTCCTGGGTGAAGCTTTCTTT. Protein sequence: CASSSQVLGEAFF.

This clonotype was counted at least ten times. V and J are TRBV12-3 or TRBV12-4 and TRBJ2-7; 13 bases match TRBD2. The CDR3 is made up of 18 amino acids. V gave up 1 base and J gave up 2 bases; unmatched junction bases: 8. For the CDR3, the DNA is TGTGCCAGCAGTTTAGTTGCCGGACTAGCGGGAGTCCCCTACGAGCAGTACTTC. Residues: CASSLVAGLAGVPYEQYF.

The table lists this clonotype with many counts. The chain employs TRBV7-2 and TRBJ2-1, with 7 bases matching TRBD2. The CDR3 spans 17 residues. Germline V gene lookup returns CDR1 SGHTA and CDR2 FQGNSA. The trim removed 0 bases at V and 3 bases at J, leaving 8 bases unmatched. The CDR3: CASSLAVGGSRYNEQFF. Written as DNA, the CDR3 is TGTGCCAGCAGCTTAGCGGTTGGCGGGAGCCGCTACAATGAGCAGTTCTTC.

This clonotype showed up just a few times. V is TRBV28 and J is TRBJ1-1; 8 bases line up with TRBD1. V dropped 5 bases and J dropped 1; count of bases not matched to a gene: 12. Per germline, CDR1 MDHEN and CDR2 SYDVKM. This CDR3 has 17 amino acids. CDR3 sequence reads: CASSTRRGTGSNTEAFF. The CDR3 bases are TGTGCCAGCAGTACCCGGCGGGGGACAGGTTCGAACACTGAAGCTTTCTTT.

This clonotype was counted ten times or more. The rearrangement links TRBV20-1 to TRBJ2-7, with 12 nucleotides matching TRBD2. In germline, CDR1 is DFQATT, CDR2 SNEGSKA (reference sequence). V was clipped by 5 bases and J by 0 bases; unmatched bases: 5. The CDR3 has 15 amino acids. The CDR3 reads CSAPETSGSSYEQYF. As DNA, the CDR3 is TGCAGTGCTCCAGAGACTAGCGGGAGCTCCTACGAGCAGTACTTC.

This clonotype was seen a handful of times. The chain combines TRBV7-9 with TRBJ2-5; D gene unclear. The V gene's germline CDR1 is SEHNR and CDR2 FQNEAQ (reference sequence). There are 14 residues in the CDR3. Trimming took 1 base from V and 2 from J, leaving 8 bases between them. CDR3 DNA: TGTGCCAGCAGCTTAGAGGGCTGGCAAGAGACCCAGTACTTC. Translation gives CASSLEGWQETQYF.

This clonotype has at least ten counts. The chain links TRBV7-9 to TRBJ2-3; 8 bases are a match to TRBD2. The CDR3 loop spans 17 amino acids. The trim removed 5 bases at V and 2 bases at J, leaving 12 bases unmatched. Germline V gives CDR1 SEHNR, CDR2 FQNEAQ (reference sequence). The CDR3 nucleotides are TGTGCCAGCAGCGTTATAACCGGGACTAGTATCACAGATACGCAGTATTTT. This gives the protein CASSVITGTSITDTQYF.

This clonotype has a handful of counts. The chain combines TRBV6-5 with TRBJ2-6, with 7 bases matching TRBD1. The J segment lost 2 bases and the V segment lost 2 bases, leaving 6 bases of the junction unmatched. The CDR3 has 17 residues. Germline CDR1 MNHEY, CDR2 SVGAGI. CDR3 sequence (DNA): TGTGCCAGCAGTTACGGGACAGTCCTGACTGGGGCCAACGTCCTGACTTTC. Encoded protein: CASSYGTVLTGANVLTF.

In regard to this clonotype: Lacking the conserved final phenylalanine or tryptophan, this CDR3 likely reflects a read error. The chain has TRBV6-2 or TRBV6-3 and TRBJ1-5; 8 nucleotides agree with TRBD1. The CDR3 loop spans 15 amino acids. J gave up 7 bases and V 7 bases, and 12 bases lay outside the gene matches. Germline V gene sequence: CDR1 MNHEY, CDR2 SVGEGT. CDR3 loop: CASTDPLTGDQPQHI. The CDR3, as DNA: TGTGCCAGCACTGACCCCCTGACAGGGGACCAGCCCCAGCATATT.

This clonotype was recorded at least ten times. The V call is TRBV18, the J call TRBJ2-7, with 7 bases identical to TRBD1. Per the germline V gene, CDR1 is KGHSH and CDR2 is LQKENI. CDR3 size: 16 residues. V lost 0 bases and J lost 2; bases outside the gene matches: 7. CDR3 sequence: CASSPPLGQGAYEQYF. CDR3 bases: TGTGCCAGCTCACCACCCCTAGGGCAGGGGGCCTACGAGCAGTACTTC.

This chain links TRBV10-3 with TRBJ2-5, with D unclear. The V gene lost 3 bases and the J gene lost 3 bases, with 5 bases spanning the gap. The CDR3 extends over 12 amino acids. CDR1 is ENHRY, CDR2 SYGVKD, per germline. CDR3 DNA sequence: TGTGCCATCAGTGAAGGCGAAGAGACCCAGTACTTC. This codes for CAISEGEETQYF.

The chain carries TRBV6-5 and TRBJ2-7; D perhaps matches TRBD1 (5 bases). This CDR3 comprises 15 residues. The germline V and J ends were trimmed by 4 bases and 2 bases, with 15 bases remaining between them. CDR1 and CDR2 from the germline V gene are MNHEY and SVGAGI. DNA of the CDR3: TGTGCCAGCAGTTTAGAGTGGCAGGGTCCCTACGAGCAGTACTTC. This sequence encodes CASSLEWQGPYEQYF.